This T cell receptor beta chain was recorded in a study of immune evolution from preneoplasia to lung adenocarcinoma. Study results and limitations: Later-stage lesions appeared to have more T cells, more diversity, less clonality.

With regard to this clone: Its antigen remains unknown.

Patients had resection in Japan or China between 2014 and 2017. TCRdb's table, derived via immunoSEQ multiplex PCR, lists solely in-frame clones and lacks some. The data show just under 5,000 clones, around 84% seen once. This TCR was sampled from a person over 45 with lung adenocarcinoma. Input material: FFPE normal lung tissue adjacent to the tumor.

The CDR3 DNA reads as TGTGCCGTCGGGACAGAGATATACGAGCAGTACTTC. As protein: CAVGTEIYEQYF. V usage is TRBV10-3 and J usage is TRBJ2-7, with TRBD1 identical over 7 bases. Germline values: CDR1 ENHRY, CDR2 SYGVKD. J gave up 4 bases and V 11 bases, and 8 bases lay outside the gene matches. This CDR3 is built from 12 residues.